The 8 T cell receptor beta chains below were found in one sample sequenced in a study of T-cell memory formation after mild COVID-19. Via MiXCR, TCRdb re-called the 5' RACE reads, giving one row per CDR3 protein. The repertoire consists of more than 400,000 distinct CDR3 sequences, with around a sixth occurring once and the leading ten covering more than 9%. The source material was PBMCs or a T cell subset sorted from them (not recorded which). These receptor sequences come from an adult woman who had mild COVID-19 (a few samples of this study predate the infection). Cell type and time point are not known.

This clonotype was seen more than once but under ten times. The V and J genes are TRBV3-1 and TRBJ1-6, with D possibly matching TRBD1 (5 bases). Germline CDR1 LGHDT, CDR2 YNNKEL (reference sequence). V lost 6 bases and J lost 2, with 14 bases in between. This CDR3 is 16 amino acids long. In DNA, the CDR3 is TGTGCCAGCAGTCGTACCGTGGGGGCCTATAATTCACCCCTCCACTTT. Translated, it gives CASSRTVGAYNSPLHF.

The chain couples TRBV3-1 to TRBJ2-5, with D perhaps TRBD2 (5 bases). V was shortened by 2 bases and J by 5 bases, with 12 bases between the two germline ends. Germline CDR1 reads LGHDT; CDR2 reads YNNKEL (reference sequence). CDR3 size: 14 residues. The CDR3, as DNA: TGTGCCAGCAGCCAACCGGACTGGGCGGAGACCCAGTACTTC. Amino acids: CASSQPDWAETQYF.

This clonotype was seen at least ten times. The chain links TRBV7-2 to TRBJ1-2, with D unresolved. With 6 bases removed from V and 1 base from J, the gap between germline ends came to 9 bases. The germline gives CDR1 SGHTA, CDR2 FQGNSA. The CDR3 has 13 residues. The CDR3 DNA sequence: TGTGCCAGCAGTGTCGAGGGTAACTATGGCTACACCTTC. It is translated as CASSVEGNYGYTF.

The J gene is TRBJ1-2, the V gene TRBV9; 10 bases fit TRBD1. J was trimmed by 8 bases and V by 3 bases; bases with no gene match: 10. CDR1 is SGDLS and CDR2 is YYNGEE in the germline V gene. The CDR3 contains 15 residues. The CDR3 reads CASSAAGQGFSGYTF. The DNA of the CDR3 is TGTGCCAGCAGCGCCGCGGGACAGGGGTTTAGCGGCTACACCTTC.

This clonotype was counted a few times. This CDR3 is CASRLAAAKNIQYF. In DNA, the CDR3 is TGTGCCAGCAGGCTAGCAGCAGCCAAAAACATTCAGTACTTC. The chain joins TRBV7-2 to TRBJ2-4; a possible D gene is TRBD2 (5 bases). This CDR3 is built from 14 residues. Germline values: CDR1 SGHTA, CDR2 FQGNSA. Trimming removed 6 bases from V and 0 bases from J, with 9 bases in between.

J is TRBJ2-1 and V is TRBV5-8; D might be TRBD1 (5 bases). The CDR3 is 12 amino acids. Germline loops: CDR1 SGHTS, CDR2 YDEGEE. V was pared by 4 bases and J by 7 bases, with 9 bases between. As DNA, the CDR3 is TGTGCCAGCAGCCGCCCAGGGAATGAGCAGTTCTTC. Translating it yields CASSRPGNEQFF. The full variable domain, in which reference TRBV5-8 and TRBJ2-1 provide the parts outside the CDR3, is EAGVTQSPTHLIKTRGQQATLRCSPISGHTSVYWYQQALGLGLQFLLWYDEGEERNRGNFPPRFSGRQFPNYSSELNVNALELEDSALYLCASSRPGNEQFFGPGTRLTVL.

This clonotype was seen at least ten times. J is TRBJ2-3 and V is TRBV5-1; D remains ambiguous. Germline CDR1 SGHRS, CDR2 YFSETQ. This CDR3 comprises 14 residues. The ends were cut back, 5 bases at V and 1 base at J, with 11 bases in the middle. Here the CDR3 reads CASSHREGTDTQYF. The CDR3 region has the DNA TGCGCCAGCAGTCATCGAGAGGGCACAGATACGCAGTATTTT.

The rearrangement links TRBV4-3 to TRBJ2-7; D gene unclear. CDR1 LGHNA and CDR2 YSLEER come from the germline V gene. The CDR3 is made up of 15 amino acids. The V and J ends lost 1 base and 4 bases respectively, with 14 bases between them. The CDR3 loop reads CASSQGASTRYEQYF. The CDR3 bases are TGCGCCAGCAGCCAAGGGGCCTCGACCCGTTACGAGCAGTACTTC.